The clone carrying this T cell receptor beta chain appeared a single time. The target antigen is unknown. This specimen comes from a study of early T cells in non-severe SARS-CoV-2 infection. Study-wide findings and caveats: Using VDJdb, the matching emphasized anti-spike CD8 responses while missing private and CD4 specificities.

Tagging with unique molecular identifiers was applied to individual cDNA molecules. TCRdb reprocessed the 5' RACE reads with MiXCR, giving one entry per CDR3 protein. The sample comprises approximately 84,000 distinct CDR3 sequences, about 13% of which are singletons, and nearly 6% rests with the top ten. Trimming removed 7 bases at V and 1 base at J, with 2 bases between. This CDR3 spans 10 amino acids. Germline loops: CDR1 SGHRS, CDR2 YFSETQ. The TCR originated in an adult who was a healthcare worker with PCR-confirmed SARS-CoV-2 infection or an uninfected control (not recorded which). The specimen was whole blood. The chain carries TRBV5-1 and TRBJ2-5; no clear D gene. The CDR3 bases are TGCGCCAGCGGCCAAGAGACCCAGTACTTC. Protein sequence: CASGQETQYF.